A selection of T cell receptor beta chains follows, all from one sample in a study of blood T cell repertoires in COVID-19. Sequencing used immunoSEQ multiplex PCR; TCRdb keeps in-frame clones, though not all of them. The sample holds 200,000 to 300,000 clones, around 88% seen once. The sequenced sample was peripheral blood. These receptors were obtained from a man older than 75 with acute or convalescent COVID-19. CDR3s include the opening cysteine and the closing phenylalanine or tryptophan. A D gene is named only where the DNA matches it firmly. Only some rows state a clone size, as once, few, many or a class for expanded clones.

j_call: TRBJ1-5; d_call: -; clone_size: -; v_call: TRBV19; cdr3_aa: CASSTTGLRPQHF; cdr3_nt: TGTGCCAGTAGTACTACAGGGTTGCGGCCCCAGCATTTT
j_call: TRBJ2-3; d_call: TRBD2; clone_size: -; v_call: TRBV5-1; cdr3_aa: CASKSGRTDTQYF; cdr3_nt: TGCGCCAGCAAAAGCGGGAGGACAGATACGCAGTATTTT
j_call: TRBJ2-3; d_call: -; clone_size: -; v_call: TRBV19; cdr3_aa: CASQRAGDTDTQYF; cdr3_nt: TGTGCCAGCCAGAGGGCAGGGGACACAGATACGCAGTATTTT
j_call: TRBJ1-5; d_call: -; clone_size: once; v_call: TRBV4-3; cdr3_aa: CASSLGTGGNQPQHF; cdr3_nt: TGCGCCAGCAGCCTAGGCACCGGGGGCAATCAGCCCCAGCATTTT
j_call: TRBJ2-4; d_call: TRBD2; clone_size: -; v_call: TRBV19; cdr3_aa: CASSPFSGRRNIQYF; cdr3_nt: TGTGCCAGTAGTCCATTTAGCGGGAGAAGGAACATTCAGTACTTC
j_call: TRBJ1-2; d_call: TRBD1; clone_size: once; v_call: TRBV25-1; cdr3_aa: CASSVTGTGVSGYTF; cdr3_nt: TGTGCCAGCAGTGTGACCGGGACAGGGGTTAGTGGCTACACCTTC
j_call: TRBJ2-2; d_call: -; clone_size: -; v_call: TRBV7-2; cdr3_aa: CASTPSWRGNTGELFF; cdr3_nt: TGTGCCAGCACCCCCTCGTGGCGGGGGAACACCGGGGAGCTGTTTTTT
j_call: TRBJ2-5; d_call: -; clone_size: -; v_call: TRBV9; cdr3_aa: CASSVREETQYF; cdr3_nt: TGTGCCAGCAGCGTACGGGAAGAGACCCAGTACTTC
j_call: TRBJ1-5; d_call: -; clone_size: -; v_call: TRBV5-5; cdr3_aa: CASSLRVDSNQPQHF; cdr3_nt: TGTGCCAGCAGTCTCAGGGTCGATAGCAATCAGCCCCAGCATTTT
j_call: TRBJ2-1; d_call: TRBD1; clone_size: -; v_call: TRBV5-1; cdr3_aa: CASSSGTGWDNEQFF; cdr3_nt: TGCGCCAGCAGCTCAGGGACAGGGTGGGACAATGAGCAGTTCTTC